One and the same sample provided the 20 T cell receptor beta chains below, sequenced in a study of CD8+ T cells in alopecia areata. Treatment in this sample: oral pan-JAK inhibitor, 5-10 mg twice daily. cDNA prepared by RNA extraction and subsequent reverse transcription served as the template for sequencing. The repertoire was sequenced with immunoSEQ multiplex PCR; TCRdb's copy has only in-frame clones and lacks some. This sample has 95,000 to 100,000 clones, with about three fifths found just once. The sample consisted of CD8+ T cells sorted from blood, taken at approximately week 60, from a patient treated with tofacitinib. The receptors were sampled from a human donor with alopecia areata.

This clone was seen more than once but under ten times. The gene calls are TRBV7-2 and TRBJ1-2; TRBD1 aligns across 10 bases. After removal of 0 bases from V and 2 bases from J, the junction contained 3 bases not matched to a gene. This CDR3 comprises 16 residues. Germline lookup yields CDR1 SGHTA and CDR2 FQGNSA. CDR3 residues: CASSLAGDRGNYGYTF. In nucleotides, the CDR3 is TGTGCCAGCAGCTTAGCCGGGGACAGGGGAAACTATGGCTACACCTTC.

The chain's CDR3 is CASRTRGTAGEKLFF. The CDR3 coding sequence is TGTGCCAGCAGGACCCGGGGCACGGCTGGTGAAAAACTGTTTTTT. The chain has TRBV27 and TRBJ1-4; a weak D match, TRBD1 (5 bases). V lost 6 bases, J lost 7 bases, and 18 bases lay in between. This CDR3 has 15 amino acids. CDR1 and CDR2 (germline): MNHEY, SMNVEV (reference sequence).

The CDR3: CASSLVSGLDTEAFF. The CDR3 DNA sequence: TGTGCCAGCAGCTTAGTATCAGGGCTGGACACTGAAGCTTTCTTT. This chain joins TRBV7-9 and TRBJ1-1; tentatively, D is TRBD1 (5 bases). The germline V gene encodes CDR1 SEHNR and CDR2 FQNEAQ (reference sequence). V lost 1 base and J 3 bases, leaving 12 bases between the germline ends. The CDR3 spans 15 residues.

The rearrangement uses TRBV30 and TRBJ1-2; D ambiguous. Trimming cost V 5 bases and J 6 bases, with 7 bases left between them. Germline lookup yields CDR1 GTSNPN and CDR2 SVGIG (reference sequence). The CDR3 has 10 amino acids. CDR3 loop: CAWGHNGYTF. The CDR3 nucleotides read TGTGCCTGGGGCCACAATGGCTACACCTTC. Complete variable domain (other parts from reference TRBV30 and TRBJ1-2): SQTIHQWPATLVQPVGSPLSLECTVEGTSNPNLYWYRQAAGRGLQLLFYSVGIGQISSEVPQNLSASRPQDRQFILSSKKLLLSDSGFYLCAWGHNGYTFGSGTRLTVV.

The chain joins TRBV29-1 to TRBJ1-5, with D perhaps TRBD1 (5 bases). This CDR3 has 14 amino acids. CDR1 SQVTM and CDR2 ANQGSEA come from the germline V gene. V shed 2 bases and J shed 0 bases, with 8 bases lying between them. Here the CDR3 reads CSVELGDSNQPQHF. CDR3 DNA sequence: TGCAGCGTTGAATTGGGGGATAGCAATCAGCCCCAGCATTTT.

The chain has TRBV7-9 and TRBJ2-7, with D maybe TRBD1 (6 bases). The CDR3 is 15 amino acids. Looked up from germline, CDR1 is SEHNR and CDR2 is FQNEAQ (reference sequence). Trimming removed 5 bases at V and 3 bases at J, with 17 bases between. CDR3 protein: CASSARTVQLYEQYF. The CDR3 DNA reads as TGTGCCAGCAGCGCTAGGACAGTCCAACTCTACGAGCAGTACTTC. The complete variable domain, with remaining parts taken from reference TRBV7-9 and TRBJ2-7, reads DTGVSQNPRHKITKRGQNVTFRCDPISEHNRLYWYRQTLGQGPEFLTYFQNEAQLEKSRLLSDRFSAERPKGSFSTLEIQRTEQGDSAMYLCASSARTVQLYEQYFGPGTRLTVT.

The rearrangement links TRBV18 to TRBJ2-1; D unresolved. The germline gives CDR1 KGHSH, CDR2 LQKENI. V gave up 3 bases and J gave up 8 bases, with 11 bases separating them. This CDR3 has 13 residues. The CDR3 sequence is CASSPPYGDEQFF. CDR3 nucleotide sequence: TGTGCCAGCTCACCGCCATATGGGGATGAGCAGTTCTTC.

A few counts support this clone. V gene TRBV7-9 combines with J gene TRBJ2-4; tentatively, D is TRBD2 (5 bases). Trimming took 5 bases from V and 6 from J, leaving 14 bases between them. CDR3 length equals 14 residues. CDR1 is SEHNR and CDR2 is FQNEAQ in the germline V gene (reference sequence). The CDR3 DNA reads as TGTGCCAGCAGCCTTCCGTCTCTAGCAAACATTCAGTACTTC. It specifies CASSLPSLANIQYF.

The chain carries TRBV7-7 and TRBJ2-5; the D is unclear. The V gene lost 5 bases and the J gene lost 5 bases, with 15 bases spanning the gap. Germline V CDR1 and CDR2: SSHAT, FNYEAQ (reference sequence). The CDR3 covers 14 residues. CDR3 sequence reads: CASSIGSGQETQYF. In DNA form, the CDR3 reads TGTGCCAGCAGCATAGGGTCTGGGCAGGAGACCCAGTACTTC.

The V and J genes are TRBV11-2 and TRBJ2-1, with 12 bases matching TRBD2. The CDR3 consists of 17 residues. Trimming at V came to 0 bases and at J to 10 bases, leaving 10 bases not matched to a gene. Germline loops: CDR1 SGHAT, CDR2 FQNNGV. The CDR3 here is CASSLDPTSGGFWEQFF. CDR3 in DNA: TGTGCCAGCAGCTTAGACCCGACTAGCGGGGGCTTTTGGGAGCAGTTCTTC.

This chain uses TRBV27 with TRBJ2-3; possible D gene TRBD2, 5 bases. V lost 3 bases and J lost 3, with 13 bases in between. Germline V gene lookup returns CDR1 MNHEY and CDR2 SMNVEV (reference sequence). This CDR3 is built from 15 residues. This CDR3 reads CASSFRGVRTDTQYF. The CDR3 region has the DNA TGTGCCAGCAGTTTCCGGGGTGTAAGGACAGATACGCAGTATTTT.

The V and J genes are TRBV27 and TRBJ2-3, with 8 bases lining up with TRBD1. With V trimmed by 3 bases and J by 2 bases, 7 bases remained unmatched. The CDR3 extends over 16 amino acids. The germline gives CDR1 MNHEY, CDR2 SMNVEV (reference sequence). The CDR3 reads CASSFLRGPLTDTQYF. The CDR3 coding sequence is TGTGCCAGCAGTTTCCTCAGGGGGCCCCTCACAGATACGCAGTATTTT.

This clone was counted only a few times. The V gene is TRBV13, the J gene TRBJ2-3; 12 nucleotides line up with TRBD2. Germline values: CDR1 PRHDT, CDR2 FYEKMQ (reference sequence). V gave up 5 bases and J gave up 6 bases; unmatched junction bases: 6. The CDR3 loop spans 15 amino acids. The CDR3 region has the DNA TGTGCCAGCAGCCCGAGGACTAGCGGGGTCGATACGCAGTATTTT. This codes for CASSPRTSGVDTQYF.

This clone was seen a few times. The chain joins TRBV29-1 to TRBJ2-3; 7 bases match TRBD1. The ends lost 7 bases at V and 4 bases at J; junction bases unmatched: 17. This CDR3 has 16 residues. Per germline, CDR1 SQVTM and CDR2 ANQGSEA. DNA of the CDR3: TGCAGCGGCGGCCCGCCAGAAAAACAGGGGCCAGATACGCAGTATTTT. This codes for CSGGPPEKQGPDTQYF.

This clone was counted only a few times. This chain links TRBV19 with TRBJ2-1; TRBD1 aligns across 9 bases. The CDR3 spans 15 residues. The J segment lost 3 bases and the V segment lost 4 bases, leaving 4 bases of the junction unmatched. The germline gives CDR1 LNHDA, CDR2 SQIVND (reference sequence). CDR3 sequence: CASSRTGGFYNEQFF. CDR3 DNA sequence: TGTGCCAGTAGTAGAACAGGGGGCTTCTACAATGAGCAGTTCTTC. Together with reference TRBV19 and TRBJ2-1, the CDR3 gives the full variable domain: DGGITQSPKYLFRKEGQNVTLSCEQNLNHDAMYWYRQDPGQGLRLIYYSQIVNDFQKGDIAEGYSVSREKKESFPLTVTSAQKNPTAFYLCASSRTGGFYNEQFFGPGTRLTVL.

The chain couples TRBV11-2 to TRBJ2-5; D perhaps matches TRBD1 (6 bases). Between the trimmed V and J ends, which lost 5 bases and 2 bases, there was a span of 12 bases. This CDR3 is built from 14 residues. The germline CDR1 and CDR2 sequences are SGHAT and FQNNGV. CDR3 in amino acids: CASSPGQRQETQYF. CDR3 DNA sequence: TGTGCCAGCAGCCCCGGACAGAGACAAGAGACCCAGTACTTC.

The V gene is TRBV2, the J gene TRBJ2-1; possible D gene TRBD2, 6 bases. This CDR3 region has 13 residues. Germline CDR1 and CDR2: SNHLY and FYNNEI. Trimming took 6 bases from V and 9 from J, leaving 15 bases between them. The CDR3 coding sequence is TGTGCCAGCAGGGCGGGGACCCGTATTGAGCAGTTCTTC. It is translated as CASRAGTRIEQFF.

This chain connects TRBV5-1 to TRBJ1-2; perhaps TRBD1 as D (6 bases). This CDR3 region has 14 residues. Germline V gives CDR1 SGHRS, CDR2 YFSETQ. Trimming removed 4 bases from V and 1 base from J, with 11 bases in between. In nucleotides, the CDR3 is TGCGCCAGCAGCCCCTACAGGGTTAACTATGGCTACACCTTC. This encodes CASSPYRVNYGYTF.

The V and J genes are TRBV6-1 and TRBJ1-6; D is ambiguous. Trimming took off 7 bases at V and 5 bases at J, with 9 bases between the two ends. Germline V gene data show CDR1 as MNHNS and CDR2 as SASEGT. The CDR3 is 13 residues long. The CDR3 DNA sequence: TGTGCCAGCACCAGAACTAATAATTCACCCCTCCACTTT. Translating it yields CASTRTNNSPLHF.

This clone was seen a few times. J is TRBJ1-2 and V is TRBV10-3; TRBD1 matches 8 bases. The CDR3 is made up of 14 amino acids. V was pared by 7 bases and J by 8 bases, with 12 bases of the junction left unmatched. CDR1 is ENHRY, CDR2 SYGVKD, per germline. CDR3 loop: CAITQGARVEGYTF. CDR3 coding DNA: TGTGCCATCACCCAGGGGGCTCGAGTAGAGGGCTACACCTTC.